The entry below gives a single TCR beta chain sequence along with its context. TCRdb itself ran the RT-PCR reads through MiXCR, one entry per CDR3 protein. This sample carries 550,000 to 750,000 distinct CDR3 sequences, 12% to 15% of them seen once, and the ten largest clones take 3.6%. Germline V gene sequence: CDR1 DFQATT, CDR2 SNEGSKA (reference sequence). This CDR3 has 13 residues. Trimming shortened V by 2 bases and J by 7 bases, and 12 bases separated the two germline ends. The receptor was derived from a female donor in good health, serving as a healthy control. The rearrangement links TRBV20-1 to TRBJ2-1; D is unclear. What was sequenced was memory CD4+ T cells from blood. The CDR3 sequence: CSARLQRANEQFF. Written as DNA, the CDR3 is TGCAGTGCTAGACTACAACGGGCGAATGAGCAGTTCTTC.